The 12 T cell receptor beta chains below were found in one sample sequenced in a study of shared clonotypes between healthy human individuals. TCRdb's copy holds only in-frame clones and misses some; the assay was immunoSEQ multiplex PCR. This table has 300,000 to 400,000 clones, over 65% appearing once. The specimen was memory CD4+ T cells sorted from blood. Subset reported: CD45RA-negative fraction. The receptors were sampled from a man aged 30 to 45 in good health.

This clone was detected once. V gene TRBV7-2 combines with J gene TRBJ1-1; D is uncertain. The CDR3 spans 14 residues. The V gene lost 6 bases and the J gene lost 7 bases, with 18 bases spanning the gap. Germline CDR1 is SGHTA and CDR2 is FQGNSA. CDR3 DNA: TGTGCCAGCAGTTCCCGAGAAGGTTTCGGTGAAGCTTTCTTT. It codes for CASSSREGFGEAFF.

The chain combines TRBV28 with TRBJ2-1; D might be TRBD1 (5 bases). In germline, CDR1 is MDHEN, CDR2 SYDVKM. The length of the CDR3 is 13 residues. Deletions cut 8 bases from V and 7 bases from J, with 15 bases between. CDR3 nucleotide sequence: TGTGCCAGCGGCCAAAGGGGAATTAATGAGCAGTTCTTC. Protein product: CASGQRGINEQFF. Full variable domain (rest looked up from reference TRBV28 and TRBJ2-1): DVKVTQSSRYLVKRTGEKVFLECVQDMDHENMFWYRQDPGLGLRLIYFSYDVKMKEKGDIPEGYSVSREKKERFSLILESASTNQTSMYLCASGQRGINEQFFGPGTRLTVL.

The CDR3 loop is CASSYGQGNQPQHF. The CDR3 DNA is TGTGCCAGCAGTTACGGACAGGGCAATCAGCCCCAGCATTTT. This chain uses TRBV6-6 with TRBJ1-5, with 7 positions matching TRBD1. After removal of 2 bases from V and 2 bases from J, the junction contained 0 bases not matched to a gene. The V gene's germline CDR1 is MNHNY and CDR2 SVGAGI (reference sequence). The CDR3 is 14 residues long.

The chain links TRBV5-5 to TRBJ1-1; D is unclear. From germline, CDR1 is SGHKS and CDR2 YYEKEE (reference sequence). There are 11 residues in the CDR3. Trimming took off 4 bases at V and 6 bases at J, with 7 bases between the two ends. The chain's CDR3 is CASSPGAEAFF. CDR3 sequence (DNA): TGTGCCAGCAGCCCGGGCGCTGAAGCTTTCTTT.

The V and J genes are TRBV7-8 and TRBJ2-1; 8 positions match TRBD2. Germline assignment: CDR1 SGHVS and CDR2 FQNEAQ. The V segment lost 5 bases and the J segment 8 bases; nucleotides outside the gene matches: 17. The CDR3 runs to 17 residues. CDR3 nucleotide sequence: TGTGCCAGCAGCGCTATTCTTCCGGGACTAGGTTTTCATGAGCAGTTCTTC. Its translation is CASSAILPGLGFHEQFF. The full variable domain, completed using reference TRBV7-8 and TRBJ2-1, is GAGVSQSPRYKVAKRGQDVALRCDPISGHVSLFWYQQALGQGPEFLTYFQNEAQLDKSGLPSDRFFAERPEGSVSTLKIQRTQQEDSAVYLCASSAILPGLGFHEQFFGPGTRLTVL.

This clone appeared a few times. The rearrangement links TRBV7-9 to TRBJ2-3; 10 bases line up with TRBD1. V shed 5 bases and J 6 bases; nucleotides not matched to a gene: 8. The CDR3 totals 15 residues. Germline V gene data show CDR1 as SEHNR and CDR2 as FQNEAQ (reference sequence). The CDR3 spells CASSTRQGAVDTQYF. The CDR3 nucleotides are TGTGCCAGCAGCACCCGACAGGGGGCGGTTGATACGCAGTATTTT.

The chain couples TRBV18 to TRBJ2-7, with 10 bases aligning to TRBD2. The V gene end was trimmed by 5 bases and the J gene end by 2 bases; junction bases not matched to a gene: 6. The germline gives CDR1 KGHSH, CDR2 LQKENI. CDR3 size: 15 residues. The CDR3 DNA sequence: TGTGCCAGCTCAGTCAAAGCGGGAGGGACCTACGAGCAGTACTTC. Its translation is CASSVKAGGTYEQYF.

The J gene is TRBJ2-1, the V gene TRBV2; 11 bases fit TRBD2. CDR3 length equals 15 residues. The J segment lost 5 bases and the V segment lost 4 bases, leaving 4 bases of the junction unmatched. Germline assignment: CDR1 SNHLY and CDR2 FYNNEI. The CDR3 here is CASSAGTSGDNEQFF. The CDR3 nucleotides read TGTGCCAGCAGTGCCGGGACTAGCGGAGACAATGAGCAGTTCTTC.

The V gene is TRBV11-2, the J gene TRBJ2-2, with a weak D call TRBD1 (5 bases). CDR3 size: 15 residues. In germline, CDR1 is SGHAT, CDR2 FQNNGV. V lost 1 base and J 4 bases, leaving 10 bases between the germline ends. CDR3 DNA: TGTGCCAGCAGCTTAGTTTGGCAGGGCACCGGGGAGCTGTTTTTT. Translation gives CASSLVWQGTGELFF.

In DNA form, the CDR3 reads TGCGCCAGCAGCTTAAGTGTGGAGACCCAGTACTTC. Translated, it gives CASSLSVETQYF. The chain is built from TRBV5-1 and TRBJ2-5; the D is unclear. Germline V gives CDR1 SGHRS, CDR2 YFSETQ. CDR3 length: 12 amino acids. The ends were cut back, 2 bases at V and 5 bases at J, with 7 bases in the middle.

The V call is TRBV5-1, the J call TRBJ1-1; D might be TRBD1 (5 bases). The V gene lost 0 bases and the J gene lost 4 bases, with 10 bases spanning the gap. Germline CDR1 is SGHRS and CDR2 is YFSETQ. The CDR3 contains 14 residues. The CDR3 nucleotides are TGCGCCAGCAGCTTGGGGGGCGACAGCACTGAAGCTTTCTTT. Its translation: CASSLGGDSTEAFF.

V gene TRBV11-3 combines with J gene TRBJ2-2, with 10 positions matching TRBD2. The CDR3 length is 16 residues. Trimming removed 2 bases from V and 6 bases from J; junction bases left unmatched: 6. CDR1 is SGHNT and CDR2 is YENEEA in the germline V gene. The CDR3 sequence: CASSLLPSGSSGELFF. The CDR3 DNA reads as TGTGCCAGCAGCTTATTGCCTAGCGGGAGCTCCGGGGAGCTGTTTTTT. Combining the CDR3 with reference TRBV11-3 and TRBJ2-2 gives the whole variable domain EAGVVQSPRYKIIEKKQPVAFWCNPISGHNTLYWYLQNLGQGPELLIRYENEEAVDDSQLPKDRFSAERLKGVDSTLKIQPAELGDSAVYLCASSLLPSGSSGELFFGEGSRLTVL.